Below are 9 T cell receptor beta chains sequenced from a single sample in a study of human versus mouse CDR3 diversity and MHC coevolution. The protocol was immunoSEQ multiplex PCR, while the TCRdb copy is restricted to in-frame clones and leaves out a portion. This table has 60,000 or so clones, 94% appearing once. Sequenced input: naive CD4+ T cells from blood. Subset indicated: CD45RO-negative CD62L-positive naive CD4 T cells. These receptors originate from a person aged 55-75 years in good health.

The chain is built from TRBV7-7 and TRBJ2-3, with D uncertain. CDR1 and CDR2 (germline): SSHAT, FNYEAQ (reference sequence). The CDR3 has 16 amino acids. Trimming pared 3 bases from V and 1 base from J, leaving 14 bases between. This chain's CDR3 is CASSLNQLKGTDTQYF. DNA for the CDR3: TGTGCCAGCAGCTTGAACCAGTTAAAAGGCACAGATACGCAGTATTTT.

The rearrangement links TRBV6-6 to TRBJ1-5; 10 bases align to TRBD1. Trimming removed 5 bases from V and 5 bases from J; junction bases left unmatched: 9. The length of the CDR3 is 16 residues. The germline V gene has CDR1 MNHNY and CDR2 SVGAGI (reference sequence). This chain's CDR3 is CASSKDRGQGDQPQHF. The CDR3 DNA reads TGTGCCAGCAGTAAAGACAGGGGGCAAGGAGATCAGCCCCAGCATTTT.

The chain combines TRBV9 with TRBJ2-3; tentatively, D is TRBD1 (5 bases). Germline CDR1 and CDR2: SGDLS and YYNGEE. The V gene lost 5 bases and the J gene lost 1 base, with 11 bases spanning the gap. The length of the CDR3 is 14 residues. CDR3 DNA sequence: TGTGCCAGCAGTTTCGTCAGGGGCACAGATACGCAGTATTTT. This translates into CASSFVRGTDTQYF.

The chain uses TRBV6-6 and TRBJ2-7; D is perhaps TRBD2 (7 bases). V lost 0 bases, J lost 6 bases, and 12 bases lay in between. The CDR3 covers 14 residues. Germline V lookup: CDR1 MNHNY, CDR2 SVGAGI (reference sequence). CDR3 region: CASSYSGGPREQYF. The DNA of the CDR3 is TGTGCCAGCAGTTACTCGGGGGGGCCCCGCGAGCAGTACTTC.

The chain links TRBV11-3 to TRBJ2-3; 7 bases fit TRBD1. The CDR3 is made up of 15 amino acids. Germline CDR1 is SGHNT and CDR2 is YENEEA. The J segment lost 3 bases and the V segment lost 5 bases, leaving 8 bases of the junction unmatched. The CDR3 spells CASSVGQEDTDTQYF. The CDR3 DNA is TGTGCCAGCAGCGTTGGACAGGAGGATACAGATACGCAGTATTTT. The whole variable domain, remainder taken from reference TRBV11-3 and TRBJ2-3, is EAGVVQSPRYKIIEKKQPVAFWCNPISGHNTLYWYLQNLGQGPELLIRYENEEAVDDSQLPKDRFSAERLKGVDSTLKIQPAELGDSAVYLCASSVGQEDTDTQYFGPGTRLTVL.

The V gene is TRBV2, the J gene TRBJ2-6, with TRBD2 as a possible D gene (5 bases). This CDR3 contains 14 residues. V was pared by 4 bases and J by 4 bases, with 8 bases between. CDR1 is SNHLY and CDR2 is FYNNEI in the germline V gene. The CDR3 sequence: CASSAGWGANVLTF. Here the CDR3 DNA reads TGTGCCAGCAGTGCGGGATGGGGGGCCAACGTCCTGACTTTC.

This sequence joins TRBV6-1 and TRBJ2-2; no clear D gene. This CDR3 has 14 residues. Per germline, CDR1 MNHNS and CDR2 SASEGT. With 0 bases removed from V and 5 bases from J, the gap between germline ends came to 7 bases. The CDR3 sequence is CASSEAVRTGELFF. DNA for the CDR3: TGTGCCAGCAGTGAAGCGGTCAGGACCGGGGAGCTGTTTTTT.

V and J are TRBV11-2 and TRBJ2-1, with 14 bases that match TRBD2. This CDR3 contains 19 residues. J lost 3 bases, V lost 1 base, and 8 bases had no gene match. CDR1 and CDR2 (germline): SGHAT, FQNNGV. The CDR3 DNA follows: TGTGCCAGCAGCTTAGCATTCGGGACTAGCGGGAGTTTCTACAATGAGCAGTTCTTC. As protein: CASSLAFGTSGSFYNEQFF.

The chain recombines TRBV27 with TRBJ1-2; 8 bases line up with TRBD1. The CDR3 spans 14 residues. Trimming at V came to 7 bases and at J to 4 bases, leaving 8 bases not matched to a gene. Germline lookup yields CDR1 MNHEY and CDR2 SMNVEV (reference sequence). The CDR3: CASKKVDRAYGYTF. Written as DNA, the CDR3 is TGTGCCAGCAAGAAGGTGGACAGGGCCTATGGCTACACCTTC.